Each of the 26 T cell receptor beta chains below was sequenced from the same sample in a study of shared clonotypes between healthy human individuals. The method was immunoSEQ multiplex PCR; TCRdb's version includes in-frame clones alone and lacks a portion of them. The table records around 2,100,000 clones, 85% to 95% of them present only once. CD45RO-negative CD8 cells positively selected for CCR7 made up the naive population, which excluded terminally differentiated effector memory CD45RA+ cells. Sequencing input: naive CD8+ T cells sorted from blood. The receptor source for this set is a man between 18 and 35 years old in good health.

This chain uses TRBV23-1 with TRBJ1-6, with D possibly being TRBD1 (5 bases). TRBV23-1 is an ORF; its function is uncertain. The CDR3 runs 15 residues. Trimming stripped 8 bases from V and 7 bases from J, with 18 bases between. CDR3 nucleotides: TGCGCCAGCCCCCCCGGACACGGTAAGAATTCACCCCTCCACTTT. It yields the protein CASPPGHGKNSPLHF.

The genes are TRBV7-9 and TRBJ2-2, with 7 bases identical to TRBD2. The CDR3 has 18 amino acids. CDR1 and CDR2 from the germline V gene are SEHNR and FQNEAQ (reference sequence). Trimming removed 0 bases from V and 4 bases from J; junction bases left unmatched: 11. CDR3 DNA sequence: TGTGCCAGCAGCTTAGCGTTCGGGACTACTAAGGGCACCGGGGAGCTGTTTTTT. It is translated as CASSLAFGTTKGTGELFF. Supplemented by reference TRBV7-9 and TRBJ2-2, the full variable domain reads DTGVSQNPRHKITKRGQNVTFRCDPISEHNRLYWYRQTLGQGPEFLTYFQNEAQLEKSRLLSDRFSAERPKGSFSTLEIQRTEQGDSAMYLCASSLAFGTTKGTGELFFGEGSRLTVL.

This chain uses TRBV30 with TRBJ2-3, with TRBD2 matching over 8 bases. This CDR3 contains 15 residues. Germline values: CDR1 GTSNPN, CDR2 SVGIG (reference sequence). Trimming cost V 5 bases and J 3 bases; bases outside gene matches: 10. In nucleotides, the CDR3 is TGTGCCTGGGTTAAAGCGGGAGCGGGTACAGATACGCAGTATTTT. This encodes CAWVKAGAGTDTQYF.

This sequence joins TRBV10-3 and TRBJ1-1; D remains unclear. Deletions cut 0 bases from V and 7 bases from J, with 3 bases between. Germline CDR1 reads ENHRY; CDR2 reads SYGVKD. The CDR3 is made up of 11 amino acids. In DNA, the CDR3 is TGTGCCATCAGTGAGTCAAGTGAAGCTTTCTTT. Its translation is CAISESSEAFF.

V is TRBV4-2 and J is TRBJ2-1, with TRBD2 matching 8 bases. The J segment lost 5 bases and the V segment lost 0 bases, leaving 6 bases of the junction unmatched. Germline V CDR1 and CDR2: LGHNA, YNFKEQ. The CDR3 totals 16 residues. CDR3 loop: CASSQEAAGENNEQFF. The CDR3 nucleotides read TGTGCCAGCAGCCAAGAAGCAGCGGGAGAAAACAATGAGCAGTTCTTC.

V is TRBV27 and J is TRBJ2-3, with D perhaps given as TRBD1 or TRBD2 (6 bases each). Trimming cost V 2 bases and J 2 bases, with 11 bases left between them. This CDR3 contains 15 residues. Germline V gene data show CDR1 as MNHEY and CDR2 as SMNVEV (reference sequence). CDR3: CASSLGGPLTDTQYF. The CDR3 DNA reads TGTGCCAGCAGTTTAGGGGGGCCACTCACAGATACGCAGTATTTT.

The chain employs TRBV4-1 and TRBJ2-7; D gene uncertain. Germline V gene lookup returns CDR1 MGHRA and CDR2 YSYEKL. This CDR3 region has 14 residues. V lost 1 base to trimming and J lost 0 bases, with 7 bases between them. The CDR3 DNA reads TGCGCCAGCAGCCAAGTGAGTGACTCCTACGAGCAGTACTTC. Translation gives CASSQVSDSYEQYF.

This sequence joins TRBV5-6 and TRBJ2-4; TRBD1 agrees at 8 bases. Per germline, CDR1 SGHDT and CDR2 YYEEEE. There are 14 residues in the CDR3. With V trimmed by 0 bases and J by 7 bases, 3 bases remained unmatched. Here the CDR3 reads CASSLGTGYNIQYF. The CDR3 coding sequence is TGTGCCAGCAGCTTGGGGACAGGGTACAACATTCAGTACTTC.

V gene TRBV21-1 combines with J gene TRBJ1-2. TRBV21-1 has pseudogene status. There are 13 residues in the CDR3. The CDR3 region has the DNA TGTGCCAGCAGCTTAGGAATTAACTATGGCTACACCTTC. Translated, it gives CASSLGINYGYTF.

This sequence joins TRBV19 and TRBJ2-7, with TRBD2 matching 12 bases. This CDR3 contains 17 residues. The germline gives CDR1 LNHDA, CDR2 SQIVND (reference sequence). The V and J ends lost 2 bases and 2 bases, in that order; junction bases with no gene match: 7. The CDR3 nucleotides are TGTGCCAGTAGTATACTTCTAGCGGGAGGGGTTCCCTACGAGCAGTACTTC. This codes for CASSILLAGGVPYEQYF.

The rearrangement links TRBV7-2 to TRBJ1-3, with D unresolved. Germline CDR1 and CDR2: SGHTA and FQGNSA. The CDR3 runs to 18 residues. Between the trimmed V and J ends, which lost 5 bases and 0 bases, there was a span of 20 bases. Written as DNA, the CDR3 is TGTGCCAGCAGCCCCGGTTGGAGAGATTTAAGCTCTGGAAACACCATATATTTT. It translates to CASSPGWRDLSSGNTIYF.

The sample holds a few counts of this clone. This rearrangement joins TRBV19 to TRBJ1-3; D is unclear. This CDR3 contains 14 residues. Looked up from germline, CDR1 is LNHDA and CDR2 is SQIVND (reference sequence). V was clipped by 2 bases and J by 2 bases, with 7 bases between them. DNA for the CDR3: TGTGCCAGTAGTATACTGGGAACTGGAAACACCATATATTTT. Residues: CASSILGTGNTIYF. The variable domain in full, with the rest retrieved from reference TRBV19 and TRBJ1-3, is DGGITQSPKYLFRKEGQNVTLSCEQNLNHDAMYWYRQDPGQGLRLIYYSQIVNDFQKGDIAEGYSVSREKKESFPLTVTSAQKNPTAFYLCASSILGTGNTIYFGEGSWLTVV.

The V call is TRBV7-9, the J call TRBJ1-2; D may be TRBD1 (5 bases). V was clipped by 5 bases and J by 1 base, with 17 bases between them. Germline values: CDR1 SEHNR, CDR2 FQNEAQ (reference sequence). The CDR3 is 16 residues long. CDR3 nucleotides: TGTGCCAGCAGCCCCCCGGAAGGGGCCGGTAACTATGGCTACACCTTC. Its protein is CASSPPEGAGNYGYTF.

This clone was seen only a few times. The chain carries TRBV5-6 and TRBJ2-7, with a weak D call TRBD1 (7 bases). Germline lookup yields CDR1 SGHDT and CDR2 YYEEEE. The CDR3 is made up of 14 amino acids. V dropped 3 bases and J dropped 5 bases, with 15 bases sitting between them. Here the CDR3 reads CASSSGGQNHEQYF. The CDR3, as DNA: TGTGCCAGCAGCTCCGGGGGACAGAACCACGAGCAGTACTTC.

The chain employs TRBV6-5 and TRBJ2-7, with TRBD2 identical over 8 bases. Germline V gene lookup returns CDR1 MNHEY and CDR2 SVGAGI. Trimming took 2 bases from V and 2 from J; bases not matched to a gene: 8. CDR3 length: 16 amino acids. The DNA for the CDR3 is TGTGCCAGCAGTTACCTGCCCGGGAGGGGGGCCTACGAGCAGTACTTC. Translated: CASSYLPGRGAYEQYF.

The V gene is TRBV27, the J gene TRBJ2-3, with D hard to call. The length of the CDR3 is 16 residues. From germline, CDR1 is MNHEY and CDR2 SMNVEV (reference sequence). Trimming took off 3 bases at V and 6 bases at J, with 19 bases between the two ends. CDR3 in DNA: TGTGCCAGCAGTTTGGTCGCAGGCGCCGAGACCGATACGCAGTATTTT. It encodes CASSLVAGAETDTQYF.

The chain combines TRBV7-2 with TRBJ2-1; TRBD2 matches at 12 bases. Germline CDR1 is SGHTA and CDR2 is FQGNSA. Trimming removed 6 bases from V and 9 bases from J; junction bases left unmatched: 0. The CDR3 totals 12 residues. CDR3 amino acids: CASRTSGGEQFF. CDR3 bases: TGTGCCAGCAGGACTAGCGGGGGTGAGCAGTTCTTC.

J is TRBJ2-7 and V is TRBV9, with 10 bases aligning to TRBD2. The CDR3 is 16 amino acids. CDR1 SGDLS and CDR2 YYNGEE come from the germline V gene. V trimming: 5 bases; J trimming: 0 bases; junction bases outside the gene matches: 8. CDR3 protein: CASSETSGASSYEQYF. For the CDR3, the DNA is TGTGCCAGCAGTGAAACTAGCGGGGCGAGCTCCTACGAGCAGTACTTC. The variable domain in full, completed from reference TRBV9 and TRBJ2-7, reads DSGVTQTPKHLITATGQRVTLRCSPRSGDLSVYWYQQSLDQGLQFLIQYYNGEERAKGNILERFSAQQFPDLHSELNLSSLELGDSALYFCASSETSGASSYEQYFGPGTRLTVT.

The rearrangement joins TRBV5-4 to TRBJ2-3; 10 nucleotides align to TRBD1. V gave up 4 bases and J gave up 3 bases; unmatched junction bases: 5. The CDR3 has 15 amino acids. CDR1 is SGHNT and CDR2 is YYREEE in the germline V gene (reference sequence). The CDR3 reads CASSLGTGETDTQYF. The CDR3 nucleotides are TGTGCCAGCAGCCTCGGGACAGGGGAGACAGATACGCAGTATTTT.

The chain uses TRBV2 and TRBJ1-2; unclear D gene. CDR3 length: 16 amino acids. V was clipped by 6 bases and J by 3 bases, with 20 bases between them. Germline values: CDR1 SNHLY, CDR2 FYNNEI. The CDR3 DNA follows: TGTGCCAGCAGGGGCCGAGGGTCAGACACTGACTATGGCTACACCTTC. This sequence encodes CASRGRGSDTDYGYTF.

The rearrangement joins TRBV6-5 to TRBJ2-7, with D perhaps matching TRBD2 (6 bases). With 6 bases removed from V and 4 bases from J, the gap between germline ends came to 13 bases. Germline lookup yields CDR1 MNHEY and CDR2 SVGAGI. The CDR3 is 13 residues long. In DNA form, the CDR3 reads TGTGCCAGCAGGCCCCTAGCGCGATACGAGCAGTACTTC. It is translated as CASRPLARYEQYF.

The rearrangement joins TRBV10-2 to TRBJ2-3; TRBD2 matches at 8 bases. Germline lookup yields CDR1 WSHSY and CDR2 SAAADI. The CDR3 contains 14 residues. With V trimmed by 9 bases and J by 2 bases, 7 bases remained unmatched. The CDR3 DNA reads TGCGCCAGTGGGACTAGGAATTACACAGATACGCAGTATTTT. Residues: CASGTRNYTDTQYF.

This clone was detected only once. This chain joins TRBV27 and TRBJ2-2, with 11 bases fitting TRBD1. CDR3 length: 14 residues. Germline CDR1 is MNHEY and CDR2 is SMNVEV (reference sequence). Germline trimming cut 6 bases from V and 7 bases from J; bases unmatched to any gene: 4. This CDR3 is CASRWTGGGGELFF. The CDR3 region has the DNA TGTGCCAGCAGATGGACAGGGGGCGGCGGGGAGCTGTTTTTT.

The CDR3 here is CASSEPGQGWALHF. The CDR3 nucleotides are TGTGCCAGCAGTGAACCTGGACAGGGGTGGGCCCTCCACTTT. The chain carries TRBV6-1 and TRBJ1-6; 9 positions agree with TRBD1. Trimming took 2 bases from V and 14 from J; bases not matched to a gene: 7. The CDR3 has 14 residues. Germline V gene data show CDR1 as MNHNS and CDR2 as SASEGT.

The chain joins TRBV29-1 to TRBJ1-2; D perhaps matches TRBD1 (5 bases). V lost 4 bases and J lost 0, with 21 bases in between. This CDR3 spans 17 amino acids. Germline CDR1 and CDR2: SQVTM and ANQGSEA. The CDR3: CSVANAGTDSSNYGYTF. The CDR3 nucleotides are TGCAGCGTTGCAAATGCCGGGACGGATTCTTCTAACTATGGCTACACCTTC.

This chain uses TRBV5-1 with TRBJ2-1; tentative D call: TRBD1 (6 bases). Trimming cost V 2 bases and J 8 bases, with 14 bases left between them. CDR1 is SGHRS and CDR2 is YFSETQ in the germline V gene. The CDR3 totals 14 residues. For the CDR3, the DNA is TGCGCCAGCAGCTTTACCTCGGACAGCCATGAGCAGTTCTTC. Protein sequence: CASSFTSDSHEQFF.